This T cell receptor (beta chain) was captured by sequencing in a study of cytomegalovirus exposure and HLA in healthy donors. Study results and limitations: High sensitivity and specificity were reportedly achieved when the classifier diagnosed cytomegalovirus status. Beyond CMV serostatus, there was no information to go on about immune exposure. Researchers reported in a later analysis that a missense DCLRE1C variant was tied to TCR beta V- and J-gene trimming.

To note about this clone: Its matching antigen is unknown.

Use of 60 Vbeta and 13 Jbeta primers characterized the PCR. Clones were read by immunoSEQ multiplex PCR, and TCRdb kept only the in-frame ones, dropping some. The sample consists of more than 80,000 clones, 63% of them appearing once. V lost 5 bases, J lost 8 bases, and 15 bases lay in between. Germline CDR1 reads SGHTA; CDR2 reads FQGNSA. The CDR3 has 13 amino acids. The J gene is TRBJ1-2, the V gene TRBV7-2; tentative D call: TRBD1 (5 bases). The TCR originated in a woman between 40 and 55 years old in good health and CMV-seropositive. Specimen: PBMCs. CDR3 region: CASSPRFQGGYTF. In DNA form, the CDR3 reads TGTGCCAGCAGCCCCCGCTTTCAGGGCGGCTACACCTTC.